These T cell receptor beta chains were read from a single sample in a study of T cell clonotyping in hematopoietic cell transplantation. Assay: immunoSEQ multiplex PCR; the TCRdb copy retains only in-frame clones and omits some. The sample lists more than 25,000 clones; 92% were seen once. Sequenced material: PBMCs, taken 100 days after allogeneic stem cell transplant. The receptor set was obtained from a female patient aged 50-59 years who had an allogeneic stem cell transplant from a related donor, so the T cells may come from the graft donor. Some clones in this sample may be carry-over from other donors' samples. Each CDR3 is given with its conserved first and last residue. A D gene is named only where the DNA matches it firmly. Clone size is stated in some rows and not others, as once, few, many or a class when expanded.

d_gene | j_gene | abundance | v_gene | CDR3nt | CDR3aa
- | TRBJ1-2 | - | TRBV4-1 | TGCGCCAGCAGCCTTCCCGGGACGGCCTATGGCTACACCTTC | CASSLPGTAYGYTF
- | TRBJ2-2 | - | TRBV29-1 | TGCAGCGTTGTTAAAAGGCCCTCGAACACCGGGGAGCTGTTTTTT | CSVVKRPSNTGELFF
- | TRBJ2-1 | - | TRBV7-9 | TGTGCCAGCAGCTTAACGGGGGGCCAAAGGGGGTATGAGCAGTTCTTC | CASSLTGGQRGYEQFF
TRBD1 | TRBJ1-4 | - | TRBV18 | TGTGCCAGCTCTCCTAACAGGGGAGGGATTGAAAAACTGTTTTTT | CASSPNRGGIEKLFF
- | TRBJ2-1 | - | TRBV6-6 | TGTGCCAGCAGTTACATCGGGGGTTCCTACAATGAGCAGTTCTTC | CASSYIGGSYNEQFF
- | TRBJ2-1 | - | TRBV2 | TGTGCCAGCAGTGTGGGTGGAGATGAGCAGTTCTTC | CASSVGGDEQFF
TRBD1 | TRBJ1-5 | - | TRBV5-6 | TGTGCCAGCAGCCTTACAGGGGATCAGCCCCAGCATTTT | CASSLTGDQPQHF
- | TRBJ1-3 | - | TRBV5-6 | TGTGCCAGCAGCTTGCCGGGGGGCTCTGGAAACACCATATATTTT | CASSLPGGSGNTIYF
TRBD1 | TRBJ2-2 | - | TRBV5-1 | TGCGCCAGCAGTCGTCCCGGGACAGTGGCCGGGGAGCTGTTTTTT | CASSRPGTVAGELFF
- | TRBJ2-7 | - | TRBV6-6 | TGTGCCAGCAGCCAAGACAGGTATTCCTACGAGCAGTACTTC | CASSQDRYSYEQYF
- | TRBJ1-5 | - | TRBV7-8 | TGTGCCAGCAGCTTCGGCGGGGGTTCCTTTAGCAATCAGCCCCAGCATTTT | CASSFGGGSFSNQPQHF
- | TRBJ2-3 | - | TRBV18 | TGTGCCAGCTCACCGCCCGGGATCCACACAGATACGCAGTATTTT | CASSPPGIHTDTQYF
- | TRBJ1-2 | - | TRBV5-6 | TGTGCCAGCAGCGGCTATGGCTACACCTTC | CASSGYGYTF
TRBD1 | TRBJ1-2 | - | TRBV5-1 | TGCGCCAGCAGCCCCCCGCCGGGACAGGACTATGGCTACACCTTC | CASSPPPGQDYGYTF
- | TRBJ1-4 | - | TRBV2 | TGTGCCAGCAGTCCGGGGGCGGCAGCTAATGAAAAACTGTTTTTT | CASSPGAAANEKLFF
TRBD1 | TRBJ1-5 | - | TRBV15 | TGTGCCACCAGCAGACTCGACAGGGGAAATCAGCCCCAGCATTTT | CATSRLDRGNQPQHF
TRBD1 | TRBJ1-4 | - | TRBV2 | TGTGCCAGCAGTTATCGACAGGGGAGGAATGAAAAACTGTTTTTT | CASSYRQGRNEKLFF
- | TRBJ1-2 | - | TRBV27 | TGTGCCAGTTCCAGTGGGGGAGGGGGCTACACCTTC | CASSSGGGGYTF
- | TRBJ1-1 | - | TRBV30 | TGTGCCATCCTTGCCGGACGGCGCCAAGGCACTGAAGCTTTCTTT | CAILAGRRQGTEAFF
- | TRBJ2-2 | medium-sized | TRBV7-8 | TGTGCCAGCAGCGCGGGATCTGGGGGTGGGGAGCTGTTTTTT | CASSAGSGGGELFF
- | TRBJ1-4 | - | TRBV5-1 | TGCGCCAGCAGCTTGTCATCCGGGACACAGAATGAAAAACTGTTTTTT | CASSLSSGTQNEKLFF
- | TRBJ1-2 | - | TRBV19 | TGTGCCAGTACCCCGGACGGATTCTATTTCAACTATGGCTACACCTTC | CASTPDGFYFNYGYTF
- | TRBJ2-7 | - | TRBV11-3 | TGTGCCAGCAGCTTCGGGGTCAAATACGAGCAGTACTTC | CASSFGVKYEQYF
- | TRBJ2-5 | - | TRBV5-1 | TGCGCCAGCAGTATCTCGGAGACCCAGTACTTC | CASSISETQYF
- | TRBJ2-7 | - | TRBV28 | TGTGCCAGCACAAGCTCCTACGAGCAGTACTTC | CASTSSYEQYF
TRBD2 | TRBJ2-1 | - | TRBV19 | TGTGCCAGTAGGACTAGCGGGGGTCACAATGAGCAGTTCTTC | CASRTSGGHNEQFF
- | TRBJ1-1 | once | TRBV11-2 | TGTGCCAGCAGCTTGGGGGGTAGGACTGAAGCTTTCTTT | CASSLGGRTEAFF
- | TRBJ2-3 | once | TRBV5-6 | TGTGCCAGCAGCTTGGTGGGATCGAATACGCAGTATTTT | CASSLVGSNTQYF
- | TRBJ2-5 | - | TRBV9 | TGTGCCAGCAGCGTAGATGGCCAGGGGGGCCAAGAGACCCAGTACTTC | CASSVDGQGGQETQYF
TRBD2 | TRBJ2-7 | - | TRBV13 | TGTGCCAGCAGCTTTTTACCACAGCGGGGAGGCGAGCAGTACTTC | CASSFLPQRGGEQYF
- | TRBJ2-6 | - | TRBV11-2 | TGTGCCAGCAGCTCGACGACAGGCTCTGGGGCCAACGTCCTGACTTTC | CASSSTTGSGANVLTF
- | TRBJ1-5 | - | TRBV6-6 | TGTGCCAGCACAAGGGCCAGGACGAGCAATCAGCCCCAGCATTTT | CASTRARTSNQPQHF
TRBD1 | TRBJ2-1 | - | TRBV5-6 | TGTGCCAGCAACGGACAGGACAATGAGCAGTTCTTC | CASNGQDNEQFF
TRBD1 | TRBJ1-2 | - | TRBV5-4 | TGTGCCAGCAGCAGCTTTGTAGGGACAGGGCTCTATGGCTACACCTTC | CASSSFVGTGLYGYTF
TRBD1 | TRBJ2-7 | - | TRBV5-6 | TGTGCCAGCACTTACTTCCCAGGGGGCGCGGGCTACGAGCAGTACTTC | CASTYFPGGAGYEQYF
- | TRBJ2-5 | - | TRBV5-1 | TGCGCCAGCAGCTTGGGGAGAGATCCTAAAGAGACCCAGTACTTC | CASSLGRDPKETQYF
- | TRBJ1-2 | - | TRBV5-8 | TGTGCCAGCAGCATCGGGGGGTATGGCTACACCTTC | CASSIGGYGYTF
- | TRBJ1-6 | - | TRBV27 | TGTGCCAGCACAGGAACCTATAATTCACCCCTCCACTTT | CASTGTYNSPLHF
- | TRBJ1-2 | - | TRBV7-9 | TGTGCCAGCAGCGCCCACCGGACGGCGGATTATGGCTACACCTTC | CASSAHRTADYGYTF
- | TRBJ1-1 | - | TRBV7-9 | TGTGCCAGCCTCCCCCGGTCGGTGGGCGGCACTGAAGCTTTCTTT | CASLPRSVGGTEAFF
- | TRBJ2-7 | - | TRBV5-8 | TGTGCCAGCAGCGTGAGGGACGAATCCGCCTACGAGCAGTACTTC | CASSVRDESAYEQYF
TRBD1 | TRBJ2-7 | once | TRBV27 | TGTGCCAGCAGTATACAGGGGGCCTACGAGCAGTACTTC | CASSIQGAYEQYF
TRBD2 | TRBJ2-3 | - | TRBV2 | TGTGCCAGCAGGGCGGGGGAAGATACGCAGTATTTT | CASRAGEDTQYF
TRBD1 | TRBJ2-7 | - | TRBV9 | TGTGCCAGCAGCGCCTACGGACAGGGGGCAGGGGAGCAGTACTTC | CASSAYGQGAGEQYF
TRBD1 | TRBJ1-1 | - | TRBV5-1 | TGCGCCAGCAGCCCTCGGACAGGGGGCGAGGGCACTGAAGCTTTCTTT | CASSPRTGGEGTEAFF
- | TRBJ1-2 | - | TRBV7-6 | TGTGCCAGCAGCATGCGGGACGGCCACCGCTACACCTTC | CASSMRDGHRYTF
- | TRBJ1-1 | - | TRBV10-3 | TGTGCCATCAGTTCTCGGGCTGAAGCTTTCTTT | CAISSRAEAFF
TRBD2 | TRBJ2-1 | once | TRBV7-9 | TGTGCCAGCAGCTCCCGGGGGGACTACAATGAGCAGTTCTTC | CASSSRGDYNEQFF